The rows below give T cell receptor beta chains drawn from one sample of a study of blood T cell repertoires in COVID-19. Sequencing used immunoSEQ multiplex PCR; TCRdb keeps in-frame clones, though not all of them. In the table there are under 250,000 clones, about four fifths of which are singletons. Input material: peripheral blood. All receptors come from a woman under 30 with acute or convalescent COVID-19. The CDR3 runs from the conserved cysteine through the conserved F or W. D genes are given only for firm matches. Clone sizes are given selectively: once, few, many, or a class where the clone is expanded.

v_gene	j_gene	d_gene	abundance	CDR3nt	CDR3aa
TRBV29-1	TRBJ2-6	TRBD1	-	TGCAGCGCAAGGACAGGGGCTGGGGCCAACGTCCTGACTTTC	CSARTGAGANVLTF
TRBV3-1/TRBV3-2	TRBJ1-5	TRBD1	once	TGTGCCAGCAGCCCAGGACAGGGGCCTTATAGCAATCAGCCCCAGCATTTT	CASSPGQGPYSNQPQHF
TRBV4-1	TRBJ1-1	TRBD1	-	TGCGCCAGCAGCCAGCAACACAGGGGACCGAACACTGAAGCTTTCTTT	CASSQQHRGPNTEAFF
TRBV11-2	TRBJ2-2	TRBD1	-	TGTGCCAGCAGCTCGGACAGGGTGGACACCGGGGAGCTGTTTTTT	CASSSDRVDTGELFF
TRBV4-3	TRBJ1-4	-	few	TGCGCCAGCAGCCAAGACTGGGCAGGGAATGAAAAACTGTTTTTT	CASSQDWAGNEKLFF
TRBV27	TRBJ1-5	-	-	TGTGCCAGCAGTTTCCGGGGTAACAATCAGCCCCAGCATTTT	CASSFRGNNQPQHF
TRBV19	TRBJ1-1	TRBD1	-	TGTGCCAGTAGTATAACCGAGGGGACAGGGCTGAACACTGAAGCTTTCTTT	CASSITEGTGLNTEAFF
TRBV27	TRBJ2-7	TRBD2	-	TGTGCCAGCAGAGGACTAGCGGGAAGGGGCGGGAACGAGCAGTACTTC	CASRGLAGRGGNEQYF
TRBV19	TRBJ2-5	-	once	TGTGCCAGTAGTATAGCCCGGTGGTTGGGCGGGGAGACTAAAGAGACCCAGTACTTC	CASSIARWLGGETKETQYF
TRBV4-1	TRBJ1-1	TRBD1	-	TGCGCCAGCAGCTACTCCGGGACAGGGGGCACTGAAGCTTTCTTT	CASSYSGTGGTEAFF
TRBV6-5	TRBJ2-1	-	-	TGTGCCAGCGGCGAACTAGTAAGGTTTAATGAGCAGTTCTTC	CASGELVRFNEQFF
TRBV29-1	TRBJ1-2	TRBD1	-	TGCAGCGTGGACAGGACGGTATATGGCTACACCTTC	CSVDRTVYGYTF
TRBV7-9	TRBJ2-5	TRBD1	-	TGTGCCAGCAGCATAACAGGGGTAGAGACCCAGTACTTC	CASSITGVETQYF
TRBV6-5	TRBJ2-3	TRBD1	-	TGTGCCAGCAGTAGAGCCGGGACAGCCAGCGATACGCAGTATTTT	CASSRAGTASDTQYF
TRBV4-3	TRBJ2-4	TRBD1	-	TGCGCCAGCAGCACAAGTACAGGGGATTCGGCCAAAAACATTCAGTACTTC	CASSTSTGDSAKNIQYF
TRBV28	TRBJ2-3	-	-	TGTGCCAGCAGCACCGCAGCCCCCCTGACGGGGAGCACAGATACGCAGTATTTT	CASSTAAPLTGSTDTQYF
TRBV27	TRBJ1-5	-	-	TGTGCCAGCAGTTATACAGGATATATGAATCAGCCCCAGCATTTT	CASSYTGYMNQPQHF
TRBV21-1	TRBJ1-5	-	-	TGTGCCAGCAGCACGGCGAAGGAGGGGCAGCCCCAGCATTTT	CASSTAKEGQPQHF
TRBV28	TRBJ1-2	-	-	TGTGCCAGCAGTCTGGCGGGGGGAGATGATAACTATGGCTACACCTTC	CASSLAGGDDNYGYTF
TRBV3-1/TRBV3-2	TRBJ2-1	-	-	TGTGCCAGCAGCCAACAGGGCGACAATGAGCAGTTCTTC	CASSQQGDNEQFF
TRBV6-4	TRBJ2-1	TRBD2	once	TGTGCCAGCAGTGACGGGGCGGGAGGTAGCAATGAGCAGTTCTTC	CASSDGAGGSNEQFF
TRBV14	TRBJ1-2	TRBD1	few	TGTGCCAGCAGCCATCAGAGGACAGGGAGCGGCTACACCTTC	CASSHQRTGSGYTF
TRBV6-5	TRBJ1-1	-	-	TGTGCCATCTCCTTTATAGTTTTCAACACTGAAGCTTTCTTT	CAISFIVFNTEAFF
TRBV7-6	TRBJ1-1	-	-	TGTGCCAGCAGCTTAGCCAGGAACACTGAAGCTTTCTTT	CASSLARNTEAFF
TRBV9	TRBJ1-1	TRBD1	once	TGTGCCAGCAGCGCACCGGGACAGGGAAACACTGAAGCTTTCTTT	CASSAPGQGNTEAFF
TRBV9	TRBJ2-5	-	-	TGTGCCAGCAGCGTAGGAGGCCCACTTACACAAGAGACCCAGTACTTC	CASSVGGPLTQETQYF
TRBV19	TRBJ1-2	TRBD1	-	TGTGCCAGTAGTACCTACCGGGACAGCCCTGGGGACTATGGCTACACCTTC	CASSTYRDSPGDYGYTF
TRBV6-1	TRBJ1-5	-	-	TGTGCCAGCAGACCAGGCGAATATAGCAATCAGCCCCAGCATTTT	CASRPGEYSNQPQHF
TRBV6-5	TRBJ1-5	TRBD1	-	TGTGCCAGCAGAGGGGACAGCTATCAGCCCCAGCATTTT	CASRGDSYQPQHF
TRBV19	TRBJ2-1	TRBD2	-	TGTGCCAGTAGTACTGGTCCCCCTAGCGGGGGTTACAATGAGCAGTTCTTC	CASSTGPPSGGYNEQFF
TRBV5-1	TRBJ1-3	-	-	TGCGCCAGCAGCTTGGGAGAGTTCCCTGGAAACACCATATATTTT	CASSLGEFPGNTIYF
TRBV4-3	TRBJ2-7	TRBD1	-	TGCGCCAGCAGCCAAGACGACAGGGGTCCCTACGAGCAGTACTTC	CASSQDDRGPYEQYF
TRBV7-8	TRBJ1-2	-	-	TGTGCCAGCAGCCTTGGACAAATCTATGGCTACACCTTC	CASSLGQIYGYTF
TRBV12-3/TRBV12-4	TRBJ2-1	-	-	TGTGCCAGCAGTTGGGGGGTGAACGAGCAGTTCTTC	CASSWGVNEQFF
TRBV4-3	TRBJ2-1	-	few	TGCGCCAGCAGCCAAGATCGGACTACCCGCTACAATGAGCAGTTCTTC	CASSQDRTTRYNEQFF
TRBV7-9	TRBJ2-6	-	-	TGTGCCAGCAGCTCACTCGTGGGGAGTTACTCTGGGGCCAACGTCCTGACTTTC	CASSSLVGSYSGANVLTF
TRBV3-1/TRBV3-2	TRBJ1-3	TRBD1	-	TGTGCCAGCAGCCGGGACAGACACTCTGGAAACACCATATATTTT	CASSRDRHSGNTIYF
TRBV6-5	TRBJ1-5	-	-	TGTGCCACCGAAATGGGGGGGTCGCGCAATCAGCCCCAGCATTTT	CATEMGGSRNQPQHF
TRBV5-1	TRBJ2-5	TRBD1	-	TGCGCCAGCAGCCCGACAGGGGAAGAGACCCAGTACTTC	CASSPTGEETQYF
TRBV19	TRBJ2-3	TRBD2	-	TGTGCCAGTAGTCAACTAGCGGGAGTCACAGATACGCAGTATTTT	CASSQLAGVTDTQYF
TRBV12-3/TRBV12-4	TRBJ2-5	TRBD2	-	TGTGCCAGCTCGGGAGGGTTCGAGACCCAGTACTTC	CASSGGFETQYF
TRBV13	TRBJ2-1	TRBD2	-	TGTGCCAGCAGCTTAGCAGCGGGAGGGCCGGTAAGGCAGTTCTTC	CASSLAAGGPVRQFF
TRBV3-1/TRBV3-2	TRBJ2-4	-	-	TGTGCCAGCAGCCTGGGGGGAGGCAAAAACATTCAGTACTTC	CASSLGGGKNIQYF
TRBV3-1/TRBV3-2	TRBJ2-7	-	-	TGTGCCAGCAGCCGCCTATATGAGACCTACGAGCAGTACTTC	CASSRLYETYEQYF
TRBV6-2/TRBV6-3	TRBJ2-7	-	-	TGTGCCAGCAGTTACTCCTCCAGTTCCTACGAGCAGTACTTC	CASSYSSSSYEQYF
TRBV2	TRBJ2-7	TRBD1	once	TGTGCCAGCAGAACGGACAGGAGCTCCTACGAGCAGTACTTC	CASRTDRSSYEQYF
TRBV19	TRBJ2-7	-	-	TGTGCCAGCCCCGACGAAGGACAGCAACGAAACCGGTACTTC	CASPDEGQQRNRYF
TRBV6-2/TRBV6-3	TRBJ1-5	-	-	TGTGCCAGCAGTCACAGCAAGAGCAATCAGCCCCAGCATTTT	CASSHSKSNQPQHF
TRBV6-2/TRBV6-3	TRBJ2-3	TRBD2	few	TGTGCCAGCAGCCCGTTGGAGTGGGAGGGCCGGACAGATACGCAGTATTTT	CASSPLEWEGRTDTQYF
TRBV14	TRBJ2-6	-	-	TGTGCCAGCAGCCGAGGGGGGGCTGGGGCCAACGTCCTGACTTTC	CASSRGGAGANVLTF
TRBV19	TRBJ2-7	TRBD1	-	TGTGCCAGTAGTCCGGGACAGCTATACGAGCAGTACTTC	CASSPGQLYEQYF
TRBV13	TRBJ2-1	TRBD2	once	TGTGCCAGCAGCTTAGCAAAATTTAACGGACTAGCGGGAGGGATATACAATGAGCAGTTCTTC	CASSLAKFNGLAGGIYNEQFF
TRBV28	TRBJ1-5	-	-	TGTGCCAGCAGTTCTTGGACAGGCAATCAGCCCCAGCATTTT	CASSSWTGNQPQHF